A single sample gave rise to the 18 T cell receptor beta chains below, sequenced in a study of T cells in localized non-small cell lung cancer. This table comes from immunoSEQ multiplex PCR, and its TCRdb copy is limited to in-frame clones, with some not included. This table has about 33,000 clones, about four fifths appearing once. The sequencing here drew on peripheral blood, taken before any cancer treatment. These TCRs come from a male donor at least 60 years old with stage III squamous cell lung carcinoma.

The chain employs TRBV5-6 and TRBJ1-5; TRBD1 matches 8 bases. V trimming: 2 bases; J trimming: 3 bases; junction bases outside the gene matches: 4. The V gene's germline CDR1 is SGHDT and CDR2 YYEEEE. This CDR3 is built from 15 residues. The CDR3, as DNA: TGTGCCAGCAGCTTAGGGACAGGTTTCAATCAGCCCCAGCATTTT. It is translated as CASSLGTGFNQPQHF. Using reference TRBV5-6 and TRBJ1-5 for the parts outside the CDR3, the full variable domain is DAGVTQSPTHLIKTRGQQVTLRCSPKSGHDTVSWYQQALGQGPQFIFQYYEEEERQRGNFPDRFSGHQFPNYSSELNVNALLLGDSALYLCASSLGTGFNQPQHFGDGTRLSIL.

The chain carries TRBV11-3 and TRBJ2-5; no clear D. The V gene's germline CDR1 is SGHNT and CDR2 YENEEA. With 0 bases removed from V and 4 bases from J, the gap between germline ends came to 9 bases. The CDR3 length is 14 residues. DNA for the CDR3: TGTGCCAGCAGCTTAGATGGGCCAGGAGAGACCCAGTACTTC. It yields the protein CASSLDGPGETQYF.

The chain has TRBV5-8 and TRBJ2-7; weak D call: TRBD2 (6 bases). Germline assignment: CDR1 SGHTS and CDR2 YDEGEE. The CDR3 covers 16 residues. V was trimmed by 5 bases and J by 3 bases, leaving 21 bases between them. CDR3 amino acids: CASRRMGLASHYEQYF. The CDR3 DNA sequence: TGTGCCAGCAGGAGGATGGGACTGGCCTCTCACTACGAGCAGTACTTC.

Comments on this clone: Relative to the germline gene, one junction end is altered; a read error may explain this. V and J are TRBV7-7 and TRBJ2-2; the match to TRBD2 covers 7 bases. CDR3 size: 15 residues. Germline V CDR1 and CDR2: SSHAT, FNYEAQ (reference sequence). The chain's CDR3 is CASSLGRANTGELFF. The CDR3 DNA reads TGTGCTAGCAGCTTAGGGAGGGCAAACACCGGGGAGCTGTTTTTT.

The V call is TRBV6-6, the J call TRBJ2-5, with D perhaps TRBD1 (6 bases). In germline, CDR1 is MNHNY, CDR2 SVGAGI (reference sequence). CDR3 size: 13 residues. V was cut by 11 bases and J by 5 bases, with 18 bases left in between. The CDR3 coding sequence is TGTGCCGTACGGCAGGGGAAAGGGGAGACCCAGTACTTC. It codes for CAVRQGKGETQYF.

The chain carries TRBV10-1 and TRBJ1-1, with D perhaps matching TRBD1 (5 bases). The CDR3 sequence is 15 residues long. Deletions cut 6 bases from V and 0 bases from J, with 14 bases between. The germline V gene has CDR1 WNHNN and CDR2 SYGVQD (reference sequence). The CDR3 reads CASSSGGGLNTEAFF. The CDR3 DNA reads as TGCGCCAGCAGCTCCGGGGGAGGGCTGAACACTGAAGCTTTCTTT.

CDR3 sequence: CASRAGLAVAPGEQYF. The CDR3 nucleotides read TGTGCCAGCAGGGCGGGACTAGCGGTCGCCCCGGGTGAGCAGTACTTC. This chain connects TRBV5-6 to TRBJ2-7; 11 bases are shared with TRBD2. The CDR3 length is 16 residues. The V gene end was trimmed by 5 bases and the J gene end by 7 bases; junction bases not matched to a gene: 14. Per the germline V gene, CDR1 is SGHDT and CDR2 is YYEEEE.

The J gene is TRBJ1-1, the V gene TRBV29-1; D is possibly TRBD1 (6 bases). The V gene's germline CDR1 is SQVTM and CDR2 ANQGSEA. The CDR3 runs 13 residues. Trimming pared 7 bases from V and 1 base from J, leaving 13 bases between. This CDR3 reads CSAGGLRNTEAFF. CDR3 DNA sequence: TGCAGCGCGGGGGGCTTAAGGAACACTGAAGCTTTCTTT.

The chain employs TRBV9 and TRBJ1-3; the D gene is possibly TRBD1 (6 bases). Trimming stripped 0 bases from V and 5 bases from J, with 15 bases between. Looked up from germline, CDR1 is SGDLS and CDR2 is YYNGEE. The CDR3 sequence is 16 residues long. The CDR3 DNA reads as TGTGCCAGCAGCGTAGTGGACAGAGGGGAAAGAAACACCATATATTTT. Protein sequence: CASSVVDRGERNTIYF.

The chain is built from TRBV19 and TRBJ1-4; tentatively, D is TRBD1 (6 bases). Germline V CDR1 and CDR2: LNHDA, SQIVND (reference sequence). V lost 7 bases and J 4 bases, leaving 10 bases between the germline ends. The CDR3 runs to 13 residues. The chain's CDR3 is CASNNRDNEKLFF. The DNA for the CDR3 is TGTGCCAGTAATAACAGGGATAATGAAAAACTGTTTTTT.

This chain links TRBV5-1 with TRBJ1-1; D unclear. V lost 5 bases and J 5 bases, leaving 22 bases between the germline ends. The CDR3 covers 16 residues. Germline CDR1 and CDR2: SGHRS and YFSETQ. CDR3 in amino acids: CASSSVWRTEGTEAFF. DNA of the CDR3: TGCGCCAGCAGTTCGGTTTGGCGCACCGAGGGTACTGAAGCTTTCTTT.

This chain connects TRBV6-6 to TRBJ1-2; no firm D call. This CDR3 is built from 13 residues. Trimming stripped 3 bases from V and 4 bases from J, with 9 bases between. Germline V gene lookup returns CDR1 MNHNY and CDR2 SVGAGI (reference sequence). The CDR3 loop is CASSYLGSYGYTF. The DNA for the CDR3 is TGTGCCAGCAGTTATCTGGGAAGCTATGGCTACACCTTC.

This clone has only a few counts. This chain connects TRBV9 to TRBJ1-1; a weak D match, TRBD1 (6 bases). V was trimmed by 3 bases and J by 5 bases, leaving 14 bases between them. The germline gives CDR1 SGDLS, CDR2 YYNGEE. CDR3 length: 14 residues. DNA for the CDR3: TGTGCCAGCAGCGGCCTGGACAGCCAAACTGAAGCTTTCTTT. This gives the protein CASSGLDSQTEAFF.

The table lists this clone with a count of one. The V and J genes are TRBV19 and TRBJ1-2, with D perhaps TRBD1 (5 bases). Germline CDR1 and CDR2: LNHDA and SQIVND (reference sequence). The CDR3 covers 15 residues. V was pared by 5 bases and J by 1 base, with 14 bases between. CDR3 protein: CASSGRRGGNYGYTF. The CDR3 nucleotides are TGTGCCAGTAGTGGTCGTCGTGGGGGTAACTATGGCTACACCTTC.

The J gene is TRBJ2-6, the V gene TRBV7-8; a weak D match, TRBD2 (6 bases). CDR3 size: 17 residues. Trimming removed 0 bases from V and 0 bases from J, with 9 bases in between. Germline CDR1 and CDR2: SGHVS and FQNEAQ. The chain's CDR3 is CASSLAGTGSGANVLTF. DNA of the CDR3: TGTGCCAGCAGCTTAGCTGGGACTGGCTCTGGGGCCAACGTCCTGACTTTC. Looking up the rest from reference TRBV7-8 and TRBJ2-6 gives the full variable domain: GAGVSQSPRYKVAKRGQDVALRCDPISGHVSLFWYQQALGQGPEFLTYFQNEAQLDKSGLPSDRFFAERPEGSVSTLKIQRTQQEDSAVYLCASSLAGTGSGANVLTFGAGSRLTVL.

The gene calls are TRBV6-5 and TRBJ2-1; 7 positions match TRBD2. This CDR3 spans 15 amino acids. Germline loops: CDR1 MNHEY, CDR2 SVGAGI. Losses at the gene ends were 2 bases for V and 8 bases for J; bases not matched to a gene: 9. The chain's CDR3 is CASSYGRAIGYEQFF. The CDR3 bases are TGTGCCAGCAGTTACGGGAGGGCCATCGGTTATGAGCAGTTCTTC.

This chain uses TRBV27 with TRBJ2-7, with 7 bases aligning to TRBD1. V lost 6 bases, J lost 0 bases, and 5 bases stayed unmatched. Germline V CDR1 and CDR2: MNHEY, SMNVEV (reference sequence). CDR3 length: 14 amino acids. The CDR3 DNA follows: TGTGCCAGCAGCCGACAGGGAAGCTCCTACGAGCAGTACTTC. It specifies CASSRQGSSYEQYF.

By sample share, this clone is medium-sized. The CDR3 DNA reads as TGTGCCAGCAGTTTATCCGTGGGAAACACCGGGGAGCTGTTTTTT. Residues: CASSLSVGNTGELFF. J is TRBJ2-2 and V is TRBV28; D remains unclear. Germline V CDR1 and CDR2: MDHEN, SYDVKM. CDR3 length: 15 residues. V was clipped by 1 base and J by 2 bases, with 8 bases between them.